These 23 T cell receptor beta chains were all obtained from the same sample, sequenced in a study of blood T cell repertoires in COVID-19. Clones were read by immunoSEQ multiplex PCR, and TCRdb kept only the in-frame ones, dropping some. The sample gives approximately 97,000 clones, approximately 86% of which show up once; around 20% is in the top ten. The sequencing sample was made of peripheral blood. The receptors shown here come from a woman of 80 years or more with acute or convalescent COVID-19.

The genes are TRBV9 and TRBJ2-3; possible D gene TRBD2, 5 bases. CDR3 length: 16 amino acids. The germline V and J ends were trimmed by 4 bases and 6 bases, with 21 bases remaining between them. CDR1 is SGDLS and CDR2 is YYNGEE in the germline V gene. The DNA for the CDR3 is TGTGCCAGCAGCTGGACGGGGTCCCCTAAATTCGATACGCAGTATTTT. The encoded protein is CASSWTGSPKFDTQYF.

The chain links TRBV9 to TRBJ1-2; D possibly corresponds to TRBD1 (5 bases). Per germline, CDR1 SGDLS and CDR2 YYNGEE. The V gene lost 3 bases and the J gene lost 8 bases, with 17 bases spanning the gap. CDR3 length: 14 residues. CDR3 sequence reads: CASSAAGPSGGYTF. The CDR3 DNA sequence: TGTGCCAGCAGCGCCGCGGGACCGTCTGGGGGCTACACCTTC.

The chain employs TRBV7-8 and TRBJ1-2, with D perhaps TRBD1 (5 bases). The ends were cut back, 2 bases at V and 0 bases at J, with 13 bases in the middle. The CDR3 has 16 residues. Germline CDR1 reads SGHVS; CDR2 reads FQNEAQ. CDR3 in amino acids: CASSLRNSGTNYGYTF. Written as DNA, the CDR3 is TGTGCCAGCAGCTTAAGGAATTCAGGGACTAACTATGGCTACACCTTC.

The chain couples TRBV5-6 to TRBJ1-1, with a tentative D call TRBD1 (6 bases). Germline V gives CDR1 SGHDT, CDR2 YYEEEE. V was clipped by 0 bases and J by 4 bases, with 10 bases between them. The CDR3 sequence is 14 residues long. In DNA form, the CDR3 reads TGTGCCAGCAGCTTGGCAGGGGTGATCACTGAAGCTTTCTTT. Encoded protein: CASSLAGVITEAFF.

The rearrangement links TRBV9 to TRBJ2-1, with TRBD2 as a possible D gene (5 bases). The germline V gene has CDR1 SGDLS and CDR2 YYNGEE. CDR3 length equals 14 residues. Trimming cost V 4 bases and J 5 bases, with 13 bases left between them. CDR3 amino acids: CASSFGRGDNEQFF. The CDR3 DNA sequence: TGTGCCAGCAGCTTTGGACGGGGAGACAATGAGCAGTTCTTC.

The CDR3 sequence is CASSQVVGGFTSPLHF. In DNA, the CDR3 is TGTGCCAGCAGCCAAGTTGTTGGGGGGTTCACTTCACCCCTCCACTTT. The chain recombines TRBV14 with TRBJ1-6; weak D call: TRBD1 (5 bases). The CDR3 extends over 16 amino acids. Trimming took 1 base from V and 9 from J, leaving 16 bases between them. Per the germline V gene, CDR1 is SGHDN and CDR2 is FVKESK. Full variable domain (remainder filled in from reference TRBV14 and TRBJ1-6): EAGVTQFPSHSVIEKGQTVTLRCDPISGHDNLYWYRRVMGKEIKFLLHFVKESKQDESGMPNNRFLAERTGGTYSTLKVQPAELEDSGVYFCASSQVVGGFTSPLHFGNGTRLTVT.

The rearrangement links TRBV12-3 or TRBV12-4 to TRBJ1-1; D remains unclear. V dropped 6 bases and J dropped 0 bases, with 8 bases sitting between them. CDR3 length equals 13 residues. DNA for the CDR3: TGTGCCAGCAGCTGGAGGATGAACACTGAAGCTTTCTTT. The encoded protein is CASSWRMNTEAFF.

V and J are TRBV2 and TRBJ2-5; D is perhaps TRBD2 (6 bases). V lost 6 bases to trimming and J lost 10 bases, with 15 bases between them. CDR1 and CDR2 from the germline V gene are SNHLY and FYNNEI. CDR3 length: 12 residues. The CDR3 DNA is TGTGCCAGCAGAAAAACGGGGACTCTCCAGTACTTC. Its protein is CASRKTGTLQYF.

The V and J genes are TRBV5-1 and TRBJ1-1, with 7 bases fitting TRBD1. Germline-derived CDR1 and CDR2 are SGHRS and YFSETQ. CDR3 length: 14 residues. The ends lost 5 bases at V and 3 bases at J; junction bases unmatched: 7. CDR3 DNA sequence: TGCGCCAGCAGTCGGGACAGCTATTACACTGAAGCTTTCTTT. Protein product: CASSRDSYYTEAFF.

The genes are TRBV7-2 and TRBJ2-7; a possible D gene is TRBD1 (5 bases). CDR1 is SGHTA, CDR2 FQGNSA, per germline. Deletions cut 4 bases from V and 7 bases from J, with 17 bases between. The CDR3 spans 14 residues. The CDR3, as DNA: TGTGCCAGCAGCTCCCCGTCCAGGGCCCAGGAGCAGTACTTC. Translation gives CASSSPSRAQEQYF.

The chain is built from TRBV5-8 and TRBJ2-7; D is unresolved. The CDR3 totals 14 residues. V lost 0 bases, J lost 0 bases, and 7 bases lay in between. Germline V CDR1 and CDR2: SGHTS, YDEGEE. CDR3 protein: CASSLAASSYEQYF. CDR3 bases: TGTGCCAGCAGCTTGGCCGCCAGCTCCTACGAGCAGTACTTC.

The DNA of the CDR3 is TGTGCCAGCAGTCAATACAGGGGCGGCCAGCCCCAGCATTTT. This sequence encodes CASSQYRGGQPQHF. The genes are TRBV6-2 or TRBV6-3 and TRBJ1-5, with TRBD1 identical over 7 bases. With V trimmed by 5 bases and J by 7 bases, 8 bases remained unmatched. The CDR3 totals 14 residues. CDR1 is MNHEY and CDR2 is SVGEGT in the germline V gene.

The chain links TRBV6-5 to TRBJ2-3; TRBD1 agrees at 7 bases. Per germline, CDR1 MNHEY and CDR2 SVGAGI. This CDR3 contains 16 residues. Germline trimming cut 0 bases from V and 4 bases from J; bases unmatched to any gene: 7. Written as DNA, the CDR3 is TGTGCCAGCAGTTACTCTGGCAGGGGGTTGGCAGATACGCAGTATTTT. Protein product: CASSYSGRGLADTQYF.

This rearrangement joins TRBV28 to TRBJ2-2, with 7 bases lining up with TRBD2. Germline CDR1 and CDR2: MDHEN and SYDVKM. The CDR3 has 16 amino acids. V shed 3 bases and J 0 bases; nucleotides not matched to a gene: 4. CDR3 bases: TGTGCCAGCAGTTTCGCTAGCGGCCCGAACACCGGGGAGCTGTTTTTT. This translates into CASSFASGPNTGELFF.

The rearrangement uses TRBV11-2 and TRBJ1-4; 7 nucleotides match TRBD1. J gave up 5 bases and V 0 bases, and 6 bases lay outside the gene matches. CDR1 is SGHAT, CDR2 FQNNGV, per germline. The CDR3 covers 16 residues. The CDR3 sequence is CASSLDLARGNEKLFF. Written as DNA, the CDR3 is TGTGCCAGCAGCTTAGATCTAGCCAGGGGGAATGAAAAACTGTTTTTT.

V gene TRBV12-3 or TRBV12-4 combines with J gene TRBJ2-7; D gene unclear. CDR3 length: 13 amino acids. Trimming stripped 5 bases from V and 1 base from J, with 9 bases between. The CDR3 spells CASSRALSYEQYF. The CDR3 DNA reads TGTGCCAGCAGTAGAGCCCTATCCTACGAGCAGTACTTC.

V gene TRBV6-5 combines with J gene TRBJ2-7, with TRBD1 matching 8 bases. CDR3 length equals 14 residues. Germline V gene sequence: CDR1 MNHEY, CDR2 SVGAGI. Losses at the gene ends were 6 bases for V and 2 bases for J; bases not matched to a gene: 6. CDR3 protein: CASRPTGEAYEQYF. CDR3 DNA sequence: TGTGCCAGCAGACCGACAGGGGAGGCCTACGAGCAGTACTTC.

The rearrangement joins TRBV2 to TRBJ2-5; maybe TRBD1 (8 bases). V dropped 6 bases and J dropped 4 bases, with 18 bases sitting between them. CDR3 length: 15 residues. Germline-derived CDR1 and CDR2 are SNHLY and FYNNEI. In DNA form, the CDR3 reads TGTGCCAGCAGGTTGTTGGACAGGGAGGGAGAGACCCAGTACTTC. Protein: CASRLLDREGETQYF.

This clone has only a few counts. V usage is TRBV18 and J usage is TRBJ2-3, with a possible D match to TRBD1 (5 bases). Trimming took off 3 bases at V and 4 bases at J, with 14 bases between the two ends. The length of the CDR3 is 15 residues. CDR1 and CDR2 (germline): KGHSH, LQKENI. The CDR3: CASSPPGLRADTQYF. The CDR3 nucleotides are TGTGCCAGCTCACCGCCAGGGTTGCGAGCAGATACGCAGTATTTT. Looking up the rest from reference TRBV18 and TRBJ2-3 gives the full variable domain: NAGVMQNPRHLVRRRGQEARLRCSPMKGHSHVYWYRQLPEEGLKFMVYLQKENIIDESGMPKERFSAEFPKEGPSILRIQQVVRGDSAAYFCASSPPGLRADTQYFGPGTRLTVL.

The chain employs TRBV24-1 and TRBJ2-1; 9 bases match TRBD2. V dropped 4 bases and J dropped 4; count of bases not matched to a gene: 7. Germline CDR1 KGHDR, CDR2 SFDVKD. The length of the CDR3 is 16 residues. The DNA for the CDR3 is TGTGCCACCAGTGACCACTTAGCGGGGGCATACAATGAGCAGTTCTTC. This gives the protein CATSDHLAGAYNEQFF.

The rearrangement uses TRBV14 and TRBJ1-2; 8 positions agree with TRBD1. V lost 1 base, J lost 5 bases, and 9 bases stayed unmatched. CDR3 size: 16 residues. Looked up from germline, CDR1 is SGHDN and CDR2 is FVKESK. In nucleotides, the CDR3 is TGTGCCAGCAGCCAAGGTGGGGACAGGAGGGTTTATGGCTACACCTTC. Residues: CASSQGGDRRVYGYTF.

The rearrangement uses TRBV27 and TRBJ1-6; 9 bases align to TRBD1. From germline, CDR1 is MNHEY and CDR2 SMNVEV (reference sequence). The length of the CDR3 is 14 residues. V was clipped by 5 bases and J by 10 bases; unmatched bases: 6. The CDR3 loop reads CASSPWDRVSPLHF. CDR3 DNA sequence: TGTGCCAGCAGTCCCTGGGACAGGGTCTCACCCCTCCACTTT.

The chain recombines TRBV3-1 (or the pseudogene TRBV3-2) with TRBJ1-2, with D perhaps TRBD1 (5 bases). V was shortened by 2 bases and J by 3 bases, with 10 bases between the two germline ends. The germline V gene encodes CDR1 LGHDT and CDR2 YNNKEL (reference sequence). This CDR3 is built from 14 residues. The CDR3 reads CASSQSRQYYGYTF. CDR3 nucleotides: TGTGCCAGCAGCCAAAGTCGACAGTACTATGGCTACACCTTC.